The source of this TCR beta chain is a study of cytomegalovirus exposure and HLA in healthy donors. Notes on the study in general: The productive fraction for most TCR beta V segments was about 90% or about 30% in an earlier analysis. Altogether, some 160 TCR beta chains were recorded as cytomegalovirus-associated. The authors assumed roughly uniform sequencing depth across donors for presence/absence analyses.

The PCR was carried out with 60 Vbeta primers and 13 Jbeta primers. Per the authors' pipeline: In a later analysis, the count reached some 75 million unique TCR beta chains, with approximately 10 million shared. Method: immunoSEQ multiplex PCR; TCRdb's copy keeps in-frame clones and lacks some. V, J and clone size derive from that table, while D and trimming were established from the DNA sequence. The sample consists of over 85,000 clones, 80% of them appearing once. This clone was counted once. Its antigen is still unknown. V was trimmed by 11 bases and J by 0 bases, leaving 13 bases between them. The germline V gene has CDR1 MNHEY and CDR2 SMNVEV (reference sequence). The CDR3 extends over 13 amino acids.

This clonotype was sampled from a woman aged 55-69 years in good health and CMV-seropositive. The chain couples TRBV27 to TRBJ1-1; D may be TRBD1 (5 bases). What was sequenced was PBMCs. CDR3 in DNA: TGTGCCGCGAGACAGACCATGAACACTGAAGCTTTCTTT. This gives the protein CAARQTMNTEAFF.